Listed here are 7 T cell receptor beta chains from one sample, sequenced in a study of technical replicates of blood from a few donors. Assay: immunoSEQ multiplex PCR; the TCRdb copy retains only in-frame clones and omits some. Of tens of thousands of clones in the sample, around 93% are singletons; the top ten hold roughly 0.26%. Sequencing input: T cells isolated from PBMCs. Source of these receptors: a human donor in good health.

V gene TRBV6-1 combines with J gene TRBJ2-2, with a tentative D call TRBD1 (5 bases). V lost 5 bases and J 3 bases, leaving 10 bases between the germline ends. This CDR3 region has 14 residues. Germline-derived CDR1 and CDR2 are MNHNS and SASEGT. The CDR3: CASSRQIYTGELFF. The CDR3 nucleotides are TGTGCCAGCAGTAGACAGATCTACACCGGGGAGCTGTTTTTT.

About this clone: One end of the junction varies from germline; a read error may be responsible. The chain employs TRBV28 and TRBJ1-4; D gene ambiguous. Germline loops: CDR1 MDHEN, CDR2 SYDVKM. This CDR3 is built from 11 residues. For the CDR3, the DNA is TGTGCCAGCAGTTCCCGGTCCGAACTTCGTTTT. Protein: CASSSRSELRF.

This chain uses TRBV9 with TRBJ2-3; 7 nucleotides agree with TRBD1. The CDR3 consists of 12 residues. Germline V gives CDR1 SGDLS, CDR2 YYNGEE. The V and J ends lost 7 bases and 4 bases, in that order; junction bases with no gene match: 3. The CDR3 here is CASQGDPDTQYF. CDR3 bases: TGTGCCAGCCAGGGGGACCCAGATACGCAGTATTTT.

The chain joins TRBV9 to TRBJ1-2; 9 positions agree with TRBD1. The V gene's germline CDR1 is SGDLS and CDR2 YYNGEE. The length of the CDR3 is 15 residues. The junction had 5 bases not matched to a gene; V was cut back by 4 bases and J by 1 base. CDR3 amino acids: CASSSRDRDNYGYTF. The CDR3 DNA reads TGTGCCAGCAGCTCCCGGGACAGGGATAACTATGGCTACACCTTC.

The rearrangement uses TRBV6-1 and TRBJ2-7; TRBD1 agrees at 9 bases. CDR1 is MNHNS and CDR2 is SASEGT in the germline V gene. CDR3 size: 15 residues. With 8 bases clipped from V and 3 bases from J, the junction kept 11 bases outside the gene matches. The CDR3 DNA is TGTGCCAGCGGATTTTACAGGGGGCGAATCTACGAGCAGTACTTC. It translates to CASGFYRGRIYEQYF.

The rearrangement uses TRBV6-6 and TRBJ2-7; D uncertain. V lost 4 bases and J 4 bases, leaving 5 bases between the germline ends. Per germline, CDR1 MNHNY and CDR2 SVGAGI (reference sequence). The CDR3 runs to 11 residues. The CDR3: CASSSRYEQYF. The CDR3 bases are TGTGCCAGCAGTTCGCGGTACGAGCAGTACTTC.

This chain links TRBV7-2 with TRBJ2-7; 7 bases are a match to TRBD1. Unmatched junction bases numbered 12, after V lost 1 base and J lost 6 bases. The germline CDR1 and CDR2 sequences are SGHTA and FQGNSA. The CDR3 is made up of 16 amino acids. For the CDR3, the DNA is TGTGCCAGCAGCTTAGTCGCTGAGGGGGCGCAAGGCGAGCAGTACTTC. Protein: CASSLVAEGAQGEQYF.